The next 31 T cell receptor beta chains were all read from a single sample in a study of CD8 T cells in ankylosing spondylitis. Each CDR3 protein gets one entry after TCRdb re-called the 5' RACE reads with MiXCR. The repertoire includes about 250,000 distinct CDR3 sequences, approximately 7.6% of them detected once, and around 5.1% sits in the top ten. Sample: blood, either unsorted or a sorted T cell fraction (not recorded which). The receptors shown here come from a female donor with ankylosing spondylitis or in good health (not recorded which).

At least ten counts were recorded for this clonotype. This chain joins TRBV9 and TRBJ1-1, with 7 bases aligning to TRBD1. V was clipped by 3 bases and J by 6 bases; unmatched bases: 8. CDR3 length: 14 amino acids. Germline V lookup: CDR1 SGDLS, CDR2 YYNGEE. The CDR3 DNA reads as TGTGCCAGCAGCGCTGGGACAGCGTGGGCTGAAGCTTTCTTT. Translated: CASSAGTAWAEAFF.

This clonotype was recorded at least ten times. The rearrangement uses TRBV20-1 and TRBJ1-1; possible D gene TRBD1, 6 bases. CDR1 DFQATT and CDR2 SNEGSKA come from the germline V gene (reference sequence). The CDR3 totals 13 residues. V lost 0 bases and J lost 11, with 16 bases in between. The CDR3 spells CSARDAWGTKAFF. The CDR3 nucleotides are TGCAGTGCTAGAGATGCGTGGGGGACAAAGGCTTTCTTT.

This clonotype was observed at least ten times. The CDR3 bases are TGCGCCAGCAGCCAAGTAATAGGGGAAGGCTACACCTTC. Encoded protein: CASSQVIGEGYTF. The chain couples TRBV4-3 to TRBJ1-2, with D perhaps TRBD1 (5 bases). Trimming took 1 base from V and 8 from J, leaving 11 bases between them. Germline V CDR1 and CDR2: LGHNA, YSLEER. The length of the CDR3 is 13 residues.

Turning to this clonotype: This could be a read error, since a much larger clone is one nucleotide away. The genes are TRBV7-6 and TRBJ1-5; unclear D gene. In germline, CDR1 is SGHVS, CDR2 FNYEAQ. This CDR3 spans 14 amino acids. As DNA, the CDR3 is TGTACCAGCAGCTTCCGGGCACGGGGTCAGCCCCAGCATTTT. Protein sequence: CTSSFRARGQPQHF.

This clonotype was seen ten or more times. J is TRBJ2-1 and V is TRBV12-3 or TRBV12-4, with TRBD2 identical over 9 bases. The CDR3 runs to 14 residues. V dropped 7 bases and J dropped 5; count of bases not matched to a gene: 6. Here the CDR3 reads CASTHSGGHNEQFF. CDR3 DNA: TGTGCCAGCACTCATAGCGGGGGACACAATGAGCAGTTCTTC.

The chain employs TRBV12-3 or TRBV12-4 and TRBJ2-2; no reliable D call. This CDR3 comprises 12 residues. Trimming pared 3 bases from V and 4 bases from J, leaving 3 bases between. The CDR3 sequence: CASSLITGELFF. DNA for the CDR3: TGTGCCAGCAGTTTGATCACCGGGGAGCTGTTTTTT.

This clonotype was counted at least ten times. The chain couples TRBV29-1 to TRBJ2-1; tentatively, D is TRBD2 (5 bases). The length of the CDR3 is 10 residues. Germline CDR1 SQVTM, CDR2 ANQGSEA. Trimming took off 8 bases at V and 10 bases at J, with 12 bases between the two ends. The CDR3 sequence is CSYGEGEQFF. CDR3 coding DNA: TGCAGCTACGGCGAGGGAGAGCAGTTCTTC.

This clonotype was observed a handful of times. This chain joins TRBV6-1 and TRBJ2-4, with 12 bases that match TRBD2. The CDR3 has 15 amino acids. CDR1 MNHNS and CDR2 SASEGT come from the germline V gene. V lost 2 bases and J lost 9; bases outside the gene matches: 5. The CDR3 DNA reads TGTGCCAGCAGTGAACCGACTAGCGGGAGTGGCATTCAGTACTTC. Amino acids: CASSEPTSGSGIQYF.

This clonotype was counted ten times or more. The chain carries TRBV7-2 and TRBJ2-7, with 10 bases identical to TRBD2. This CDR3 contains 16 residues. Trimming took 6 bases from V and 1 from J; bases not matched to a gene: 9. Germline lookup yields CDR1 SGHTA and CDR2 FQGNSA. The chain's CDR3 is CASSRQSGRVSYEQYF. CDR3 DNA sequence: TGTGCCAGCAGTCGCCAGAGCGGGAGGGTATCCTACGAGCAGTACTTC. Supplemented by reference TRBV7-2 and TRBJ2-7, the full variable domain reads GAGVSQSPSNKVTEKGKDVELRCDPISGHTALYWYRQSLGQGLEFLIYFQGNSAPDKSGLPSDRFSAERTGGSVSTLTIQRTQQEDSAVYLCASSRQSGRVSYEQYFGPGTRLTVT.

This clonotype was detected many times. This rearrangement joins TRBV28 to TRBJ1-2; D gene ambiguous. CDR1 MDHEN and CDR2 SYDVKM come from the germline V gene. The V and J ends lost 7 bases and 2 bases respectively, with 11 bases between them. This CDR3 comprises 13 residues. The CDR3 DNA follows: TGTGCCAGCACCGGCCAGCTCAACTATGGCTACACCTTC. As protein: CASTGQLNYGYTF.

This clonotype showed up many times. As DNA, the CDR3 is TGTGCCAGCAGCTTATTGTCTGGCACAGATACGCAGTATTTT. Translation: CASSLLSGTDTQYF. The rearrangement joins TRBV5-5 to TRBJ2-3; D remains unclear. The V gene's germline CDR1 is SGHKS and CDR2 YYEKEE (reference sequence). V lost 2 bases, J lost 1 base, and 8 bases lay in between. The CDR3 is made up of 14 amino acids.

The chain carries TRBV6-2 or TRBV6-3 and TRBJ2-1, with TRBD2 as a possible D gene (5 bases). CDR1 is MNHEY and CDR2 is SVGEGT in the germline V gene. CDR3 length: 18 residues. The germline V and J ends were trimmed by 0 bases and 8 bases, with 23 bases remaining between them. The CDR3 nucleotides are TGTGCCAGCAGTTACTCGAAAGTAGGGCTAGTGGGAGACCATGAGCAGTTCTTC. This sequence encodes CASSYSKVGLVGDHEQFF.

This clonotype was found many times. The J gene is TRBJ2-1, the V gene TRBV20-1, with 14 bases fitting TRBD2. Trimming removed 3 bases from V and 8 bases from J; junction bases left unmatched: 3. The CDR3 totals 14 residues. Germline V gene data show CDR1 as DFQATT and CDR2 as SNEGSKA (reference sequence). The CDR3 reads CSASGTSGRDEQFF. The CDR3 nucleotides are TGCAGTGCTAGTGGGACTAGCGGGAGAGATGAGCAGTTCTTC.

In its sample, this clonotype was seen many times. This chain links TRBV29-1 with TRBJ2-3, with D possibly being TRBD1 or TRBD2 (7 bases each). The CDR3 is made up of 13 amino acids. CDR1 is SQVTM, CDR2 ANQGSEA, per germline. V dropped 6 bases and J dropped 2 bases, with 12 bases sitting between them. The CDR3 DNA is TGCAGCGTACAGGGGAGGGTCACAGATACGCAGTATTTT. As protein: CSVQGRVTDTQYF.

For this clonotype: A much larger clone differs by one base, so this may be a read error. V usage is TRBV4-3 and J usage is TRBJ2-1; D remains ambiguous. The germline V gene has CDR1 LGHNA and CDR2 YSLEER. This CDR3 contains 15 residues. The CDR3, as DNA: TGCACCAGCAGCTCGACATGGACGCCTCGGAATGAGCAGTTCTTC. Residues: CTSSSTWTPRNEQFF.

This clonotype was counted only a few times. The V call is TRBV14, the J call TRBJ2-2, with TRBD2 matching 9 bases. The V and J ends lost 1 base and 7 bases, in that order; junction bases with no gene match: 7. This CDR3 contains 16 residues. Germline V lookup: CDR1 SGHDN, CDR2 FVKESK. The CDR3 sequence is CASSQAPSGAGGELFF. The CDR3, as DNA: TGTGCCAGCAGCCAAGCCCCTAGCGGGGCGGGCGGGGAGCTGTTTTTT.

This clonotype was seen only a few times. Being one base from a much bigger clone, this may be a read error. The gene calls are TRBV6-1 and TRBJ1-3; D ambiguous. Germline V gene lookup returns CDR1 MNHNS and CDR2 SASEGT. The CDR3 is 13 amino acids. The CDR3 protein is CASGRLSGNAIYF. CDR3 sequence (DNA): TGTGCCAGCGGGAGGCTCTCTGGAAACGCCATATATTTT.

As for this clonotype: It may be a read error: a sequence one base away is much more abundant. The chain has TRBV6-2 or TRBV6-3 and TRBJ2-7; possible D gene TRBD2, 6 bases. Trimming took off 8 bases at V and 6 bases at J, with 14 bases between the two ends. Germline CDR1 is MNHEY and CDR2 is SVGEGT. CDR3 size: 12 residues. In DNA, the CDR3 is TGTGCCAGCTCTCCGGGGGAATGCGAGCAGTACTTC. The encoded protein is CASSPGECEQYF.

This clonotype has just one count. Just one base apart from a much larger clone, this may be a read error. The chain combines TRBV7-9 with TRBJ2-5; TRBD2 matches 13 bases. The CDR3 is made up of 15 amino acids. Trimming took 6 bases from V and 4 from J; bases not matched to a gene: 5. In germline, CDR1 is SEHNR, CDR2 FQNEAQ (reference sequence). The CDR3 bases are TGTGCCAGCAGATGGACTAGCGGGAGCGCAGAGACCCAGTACTTC. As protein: CASRWTSGSAETQYF.

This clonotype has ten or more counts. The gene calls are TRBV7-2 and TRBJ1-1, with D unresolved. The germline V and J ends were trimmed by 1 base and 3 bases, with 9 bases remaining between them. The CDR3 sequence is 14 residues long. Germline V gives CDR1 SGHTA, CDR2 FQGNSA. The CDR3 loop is CASSLENDYTEAFF. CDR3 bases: TGTGCCAGCAGCTTAGAAAATGATTACACTGAAGCTTTCTTT.

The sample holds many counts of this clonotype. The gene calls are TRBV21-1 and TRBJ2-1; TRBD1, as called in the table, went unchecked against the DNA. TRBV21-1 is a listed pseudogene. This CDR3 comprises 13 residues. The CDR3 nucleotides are TGTGCCAGCATTTCCCAGGGGGACAATGAGCAGTTCTTC. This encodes CASISQGDNEQFF.

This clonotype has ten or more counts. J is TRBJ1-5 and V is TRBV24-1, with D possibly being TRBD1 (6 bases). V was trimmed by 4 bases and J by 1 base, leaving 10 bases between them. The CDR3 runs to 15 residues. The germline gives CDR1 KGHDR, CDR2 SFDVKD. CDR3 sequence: CATSEEGGSNQPQHF. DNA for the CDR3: TGTGCCACCAGTGAAGAGGGGGGGAGCAATCAGCCCCAGCATTTT.

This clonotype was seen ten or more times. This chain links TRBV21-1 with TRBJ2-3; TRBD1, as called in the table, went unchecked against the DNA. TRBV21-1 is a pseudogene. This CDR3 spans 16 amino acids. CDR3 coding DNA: TGTGCCAGCAGCACAACCGGGACAAGGAGCACAGATACGCAGTATTTT. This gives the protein CASSTTGTRSTDTQYF.

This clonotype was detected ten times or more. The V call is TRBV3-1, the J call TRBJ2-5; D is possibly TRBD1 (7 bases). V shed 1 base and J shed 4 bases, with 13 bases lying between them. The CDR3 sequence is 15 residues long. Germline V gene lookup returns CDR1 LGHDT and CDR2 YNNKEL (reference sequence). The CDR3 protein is CASSQVVQGGETQYF. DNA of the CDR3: TGTGCCAGCAGCCAAGTAGTCCAGGGGGGAGAGACCCAGTACTTC.

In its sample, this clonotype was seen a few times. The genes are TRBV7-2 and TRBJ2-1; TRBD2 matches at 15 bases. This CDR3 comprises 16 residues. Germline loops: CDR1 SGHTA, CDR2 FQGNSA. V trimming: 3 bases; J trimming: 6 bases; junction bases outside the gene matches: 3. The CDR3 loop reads CASSFVGLAGGNEQFF. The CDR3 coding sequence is TGTGCCAGCAGCTTCGTGGGACTAGCGGGAGGCAATGAGCAGTTCTTC.

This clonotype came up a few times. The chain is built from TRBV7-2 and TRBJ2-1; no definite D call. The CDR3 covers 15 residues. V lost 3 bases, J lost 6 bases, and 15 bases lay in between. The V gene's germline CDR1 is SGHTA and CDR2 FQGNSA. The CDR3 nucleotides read TGTGCCAGCAGCTTTTGGAGCGCAGGTGCCAATGAGCAGTTCTTC. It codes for CASSFWSAGANEQFF.

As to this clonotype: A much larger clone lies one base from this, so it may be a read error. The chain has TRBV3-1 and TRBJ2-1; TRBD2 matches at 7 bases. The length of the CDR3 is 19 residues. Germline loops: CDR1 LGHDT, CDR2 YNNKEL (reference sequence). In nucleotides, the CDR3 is TGTGCCAGCAGCCCCCGATCCGGTGGGGGGGGGAGCTCCCACAATGAGCAGTTCTTC. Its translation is CASSPRSGGGGSSHNEQFF.

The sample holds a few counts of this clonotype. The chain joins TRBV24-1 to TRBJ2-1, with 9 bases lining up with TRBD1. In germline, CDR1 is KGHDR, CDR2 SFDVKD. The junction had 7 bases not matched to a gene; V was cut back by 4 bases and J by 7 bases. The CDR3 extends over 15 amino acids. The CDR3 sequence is CATSDPGQGRNEQFF. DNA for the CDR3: TGTGCCACCAGTGACCCGGGACAGGGAAGGAATGAGCAGTTCTTC.

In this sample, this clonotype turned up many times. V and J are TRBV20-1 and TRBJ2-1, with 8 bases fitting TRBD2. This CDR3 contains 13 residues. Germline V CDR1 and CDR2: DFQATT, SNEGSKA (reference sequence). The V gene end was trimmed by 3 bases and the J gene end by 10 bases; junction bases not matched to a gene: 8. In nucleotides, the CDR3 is TGCAGTGCTAGGAGGTTGCGGGAGGACGAGCAGTTCTTC. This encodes CSARRLREDEQFF.

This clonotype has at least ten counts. The CDR3 sequence is CSAQVGRLGHNEQFF. The CDR3 DNA follows: TGCAGTGCCCAGGTCGGGCGACTAGGGCACAATGAGCAGTTCTTC. The V gene is TRBV20-1, the J gene TRBJ2-1, with D perhaps TRBD2 (6 bases). The germline gives CDR1 DFQATT, CDR2 SNEGSKA (reference sequence). The CDR3 runs to 15 residues. V was clipped by 6 bases and J by 5 bases, with 20 bases between them.

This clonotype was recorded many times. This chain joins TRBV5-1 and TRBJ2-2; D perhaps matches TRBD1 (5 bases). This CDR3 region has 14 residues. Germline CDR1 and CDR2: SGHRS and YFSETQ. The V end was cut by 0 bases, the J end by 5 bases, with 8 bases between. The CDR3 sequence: CASSLAGATGELFF. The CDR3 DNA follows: TGCGCCAGCAGCTTGGCTGGGGCAACCGGGGAGCTGTTTTTT.